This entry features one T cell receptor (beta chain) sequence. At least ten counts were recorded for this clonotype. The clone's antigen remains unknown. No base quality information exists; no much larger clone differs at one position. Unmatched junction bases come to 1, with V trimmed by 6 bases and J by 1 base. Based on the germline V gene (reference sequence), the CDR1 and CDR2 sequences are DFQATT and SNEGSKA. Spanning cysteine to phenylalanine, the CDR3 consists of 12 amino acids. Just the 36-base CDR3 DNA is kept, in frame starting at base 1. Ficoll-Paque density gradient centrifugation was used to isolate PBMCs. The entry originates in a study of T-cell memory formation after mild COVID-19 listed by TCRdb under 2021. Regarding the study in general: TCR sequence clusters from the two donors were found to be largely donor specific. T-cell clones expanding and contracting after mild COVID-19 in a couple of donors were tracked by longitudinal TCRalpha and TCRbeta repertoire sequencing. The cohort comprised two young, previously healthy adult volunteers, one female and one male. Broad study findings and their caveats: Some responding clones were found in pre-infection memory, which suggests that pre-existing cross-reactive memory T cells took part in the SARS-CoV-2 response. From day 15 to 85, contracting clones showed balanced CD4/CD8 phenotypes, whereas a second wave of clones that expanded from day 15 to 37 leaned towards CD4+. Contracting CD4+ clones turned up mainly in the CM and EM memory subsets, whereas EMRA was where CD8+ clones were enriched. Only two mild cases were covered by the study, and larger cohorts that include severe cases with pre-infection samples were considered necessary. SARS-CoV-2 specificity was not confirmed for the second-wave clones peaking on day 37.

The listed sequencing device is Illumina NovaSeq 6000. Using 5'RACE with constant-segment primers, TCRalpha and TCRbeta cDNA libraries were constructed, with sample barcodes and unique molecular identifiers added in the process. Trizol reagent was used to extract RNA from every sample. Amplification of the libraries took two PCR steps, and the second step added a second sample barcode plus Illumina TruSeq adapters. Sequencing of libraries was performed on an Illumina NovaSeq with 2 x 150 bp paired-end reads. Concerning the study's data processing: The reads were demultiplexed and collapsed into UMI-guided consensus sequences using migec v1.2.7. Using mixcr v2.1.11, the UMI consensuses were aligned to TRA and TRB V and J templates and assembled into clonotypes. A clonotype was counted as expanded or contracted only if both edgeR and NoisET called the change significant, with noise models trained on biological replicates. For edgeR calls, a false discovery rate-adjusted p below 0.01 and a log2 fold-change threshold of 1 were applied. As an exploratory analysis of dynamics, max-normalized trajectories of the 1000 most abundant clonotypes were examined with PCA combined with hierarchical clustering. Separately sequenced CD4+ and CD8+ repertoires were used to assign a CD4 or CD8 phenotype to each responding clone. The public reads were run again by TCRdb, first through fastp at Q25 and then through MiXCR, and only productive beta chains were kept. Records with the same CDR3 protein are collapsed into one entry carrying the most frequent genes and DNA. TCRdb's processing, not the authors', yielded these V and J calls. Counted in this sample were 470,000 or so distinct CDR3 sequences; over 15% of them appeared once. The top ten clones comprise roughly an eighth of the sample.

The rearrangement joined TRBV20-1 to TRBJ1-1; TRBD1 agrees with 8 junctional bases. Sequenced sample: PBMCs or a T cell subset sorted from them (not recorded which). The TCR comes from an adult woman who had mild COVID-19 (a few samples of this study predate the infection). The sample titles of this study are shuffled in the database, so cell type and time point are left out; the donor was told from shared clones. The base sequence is TGCAGTGCCGGACAGGGGAACACTGAAGCTTTCTTT. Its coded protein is CSAGQGNTEAFF.